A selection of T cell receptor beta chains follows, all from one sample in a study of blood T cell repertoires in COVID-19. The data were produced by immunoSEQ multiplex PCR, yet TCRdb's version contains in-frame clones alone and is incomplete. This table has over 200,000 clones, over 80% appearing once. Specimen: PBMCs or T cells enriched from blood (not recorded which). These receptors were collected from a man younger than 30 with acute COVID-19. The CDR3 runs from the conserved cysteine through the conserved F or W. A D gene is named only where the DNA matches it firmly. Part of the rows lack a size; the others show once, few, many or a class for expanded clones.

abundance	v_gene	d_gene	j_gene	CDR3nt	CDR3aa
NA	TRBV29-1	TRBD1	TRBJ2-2	TGCAGCGTGATGACAGGGGGCGACACCGGGGAGCTGTTTTTT	CSVMTGGDTGELFF
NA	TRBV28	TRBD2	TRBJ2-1	TGTGCCAGCAGTTTATCGGGGGGATTCGATGAGCAGTTCTTC	CASSLSGGFDEQFF
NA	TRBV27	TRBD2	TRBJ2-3	TGTGCCAGCAGTTTATTGGGGACTAGCGGTATTGGCACAGATACGCAGTATTTT	CASSLLGTSGIGTDTQYF
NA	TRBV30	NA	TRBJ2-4	TGTGCCTGGAGGAGGGACATAGCCAAAAACATTCAGTACTTC	CAWRRDIAKNIQYF
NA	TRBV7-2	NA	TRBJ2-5	TGTGCCAGCAGTACGCCGGGGTTATGGACCCAGTACTTC	CASSTPGLWTQYF
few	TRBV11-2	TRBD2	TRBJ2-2	TGTGCCAGCAGCAAAACTAGCGGGTCCACCGGGGAGCTGTTTTTT	CASSKTSGSTGELFF
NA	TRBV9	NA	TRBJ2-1	TGTGCCAGCAGCGTAGACGGGGTGACCTACAATGAGCAGTTCTTC	CASSVDGVTYNEQFF
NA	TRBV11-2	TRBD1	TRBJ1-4	TGTGCCAGCTCAAGGGACAGGGAAGAAAAACTGTTTTTT	CASSRDREEKLFF
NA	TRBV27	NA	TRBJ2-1	TGTGCCAGCAGTAACGGGGGAGCCTACAATGAGCAGTTCTTC	CASSNGGAYNEQFF
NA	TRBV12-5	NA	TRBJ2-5	TGTGCTAGTGGTTTGGATTTCGACAGCCAAGAGACCCAGTACTTC	CASGLDFDSQETQYF
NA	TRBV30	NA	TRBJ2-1	TGTGCCTGGAGTTTCCAACCGGGGGATGAGCAGTTCTTC	CAWSFQPGDEQFF
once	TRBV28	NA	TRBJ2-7	TGTGCCAGCAACGGAACCCCGGGTGGCGACGAGCAGTACTTC	CASNGTPGGDEQYF
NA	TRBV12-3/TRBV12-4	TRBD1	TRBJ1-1	TGTGCCAGCTCTCAACAGGGGACCACTGAAGCTTTCTTT	CASSQQGTTEAFF
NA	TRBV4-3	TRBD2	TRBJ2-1	TGCGCCAGCAGCCAAGATGCCAGCGGGGCCTCCGGAGAGCAGTTCTTC	CASSQDASGASGEQFF
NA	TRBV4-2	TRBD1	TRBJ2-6	TGTGCCAGCAGCCAAGATGTGACAGGGGCAGCTGGGGCCAACGTCCTGACTTTC	CASSQDVTGAAGANVLTF
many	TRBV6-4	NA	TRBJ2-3	TGTGCCAGCAGTGACGGCAGCACAGATACGCAGTATTTT	CASSDGSTDTQYF
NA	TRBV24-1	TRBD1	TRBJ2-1	TGTGCCACCACCACCAGACTTCGACAGGGTAGGTTCGATGAGCAGTTCTTC	CATTTRLRQGRFDEQFF
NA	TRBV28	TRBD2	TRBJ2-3	TGTGCCAGCAGTTTAAGTAGGCTAGCGGGAGGAAATACGCAGTATTTT	CASSLSRLAGGNTQYF
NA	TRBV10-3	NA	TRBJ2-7	TGTGCCATCAGTGAGTTAGGTGCCTCGGGTTACTACGAGCAGTACTTC	CAISELGASGYYEQYF
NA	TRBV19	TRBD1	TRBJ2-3	TGTGCCAGTGCTGCCGGGACAGGACACACAGATACGCAGTATTTT	CASAAGTGHTDTQYF
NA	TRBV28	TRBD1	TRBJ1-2	TGTGCCAGCAGTACCGGACAGGGGTATGGCTACACCTTC	CASSTGQGYGYTF
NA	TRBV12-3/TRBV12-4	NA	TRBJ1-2	TGTGCCAGCGGGCCCTCTAACTATGGCTACACCTTC	CASGPSNYGYTF
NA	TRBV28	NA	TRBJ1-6	TGTGCCAGCAGTTTACCAAGTGCGCCTAATAATTCACCCCTCCACTTT	CASSLPSAPNNSPLHF
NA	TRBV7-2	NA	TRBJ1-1	TGTGCCAGCAGCTTAGTCGCCGGTACTGAAGCTTTCTTT	CASSLVAGTEAFF
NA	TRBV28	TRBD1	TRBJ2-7	TGTGCCAGCAGTACCACAGGGGGCGCCCCGTCCTACGAGCAGTACTTC	CASSTTGGAPSYEQYF
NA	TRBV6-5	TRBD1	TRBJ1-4	TGTGCCAGCCGCGACAGGGTAGCAACTAATGAAAAACTGTTTTTT	CASRDRVATNEKLFF
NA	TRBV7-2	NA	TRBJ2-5	TGTGCCAGCAGCCCCGCTACCACAGAGACCCAGTACTTC	CASSPATTETQYF
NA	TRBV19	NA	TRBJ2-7	TGTGCCAGTAGTATAGCGCCGACAGGTGGGGTCTACGAGCAGTACTTC	CASSIAPTGGVYEQYF
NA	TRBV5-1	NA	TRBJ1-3	TGCGCCAGCAGGACTGACGGAAACACCATATATTTT	CASRTDGNTIYF
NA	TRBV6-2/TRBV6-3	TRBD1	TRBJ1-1	TGTGCCAGCAGTTACACTCAGGGGGCCGAGGACACTGAAGCTTTCTTT	CASSYTQGAEDTEAFF
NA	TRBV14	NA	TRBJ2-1	TGTGCCAGCAGCCACGAAACTTACAGGGATGATGAGCAGTTCTTC	CASSHETYRDDEQFF
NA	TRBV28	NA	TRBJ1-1	TGTGCCAGCAGTCTGGGACTAATGAACACTGAAGCTTTCTTT	CASSLGLMNTEAFF
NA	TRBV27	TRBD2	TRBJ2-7	TGTGCCAGCAGTTTGTTCTCGGGAGGTCCCTACGAGCAGTACTTC	CASSLFSGGPYEQYF
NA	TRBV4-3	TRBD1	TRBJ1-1	TGCGCCAGCAGCCAGACCAACAGGGGGCGCGACACTGAAGCTTTCTTT	CASSQTNRGRDTEAFF
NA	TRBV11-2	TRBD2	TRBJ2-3	TGTGCCAGCAGCGGGAGCGGGAGGGGCGCAGATACGCAGTATTTT	CASSGSGRGADTQYF
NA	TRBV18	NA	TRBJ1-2	TGTGCCAGCTCACCGGGGCAGGCTTTGGATGGCTACACCTTC	CASSPGQALDGYTF
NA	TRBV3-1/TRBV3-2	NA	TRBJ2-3	TGTGCCAGCAGCCTGGCAGCAGATACGCAGTATTTT	CASSLAADTQYF
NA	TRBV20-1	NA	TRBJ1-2	TGCAGTGCTCAGGAGGGTGGCTACACCTTC	CSAQEGGYTF
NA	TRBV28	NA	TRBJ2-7	TGTGCCAGCAGAACCGGGACAAGAGGCGAGCAGTACTTC	CASRTGTRGEQYF
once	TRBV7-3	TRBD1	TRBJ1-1	TGTGCCAGCAGCCTCGACAGGGTACGGGGTAGGAACACTGAAGCTTTCTTT	CASSLDRVRGRNTEAFF
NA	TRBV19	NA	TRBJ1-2	TGTGCCAGTAGTATCGGGGGGCATGGCTACACCTTC	CASSIGGHGYTF
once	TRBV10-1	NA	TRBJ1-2	TGCGCCAGCAGTCCATCCAGGGTGCTAGGGATCCTACCCTATGGCTACACCTTC	CASSPSRVLGILPYGYTF